A single sample is the source of the 30 T cell receptor beta chains below, sequenced in a study of siplizumab effects on memory and regulatory T cells (dated by TCRdb to between 2019 and 2020). Preparation of the library involved the immunoSEQ multiplex PCR assay. In TCRdb, the immuneACCESS table is reduced to in-frame sequences with V and J assigned. These tables do not hold every clone; where another copy was compared, an unresolved V gene accounts for under half, and the others remain unexplained. The sample table records 100,000 or so clones; around 93% of these occur just once. Less than 0.35% of the sample is taken by the ten largest. Material: CD4+ T cells sorted from blood. The receptors shown here come from a human donor in good health.

This rearrangement joins TRBV10-3 to TRBJ1-2; TRBD1 matches 9 bases. V shed 4 bases, J shed 0 bases, and the junction held 18 bases outside the gene matches. The length of the CDR3 is 20 residues. Germline lookup yields CDR1 ENHRY and CDR2 SYGVKD. The CDR3 loop reads CAISVRGDRVFRVANYGYTF. CDR3 in DNA: TGTGCCATCAGTGTCAGAGGGGACAGGGTTTTTCGGGTTGCTAACTATGGCTACACCTTC.

The J gene is TRBJ1-5, the V gene TRBV21-1. TRBV21-1 is tagged as a pseudogene. The CDR3 is made up of 17 amino acids. CDR3 in amino acids: CASSKAPSAPNNQPQHF. CDR3 nucleotides: TGTGCCAGCAGCAAAGCCCCGTCGGCACCAAACAATCAGCCCCAGCATTTT.

The rearrangement joins TRBV29-1 to TRBJ1-6, with TRBD1 identical over 10 bases. The V gene end was trimmed by 6 bases and the J gene end by 3 bases; junction bases not matched to a gene: 2. The germline V gene has CDR1 SQVTM and CDR2 ANQGSEA. CDR3 size: 14 residues. The CDR3 DNA follows: TGCAGCGTCCGGACAGGGGGCTATAATTCACCCCTCCACTTT. Translated, it gives CSVRTGGYNSPLHF.

The chain links TRBV27 to TRBJ1-5, with no clear D. CDR1 and CDR2 (germline): MNHEY, SMNVEV (reference sequence). The V and J ends lost 4 bases and 4 bases respectively, with 8 bases between them. The length of the CDR3 is 13 residues. CDR3 loop: CASSSGPNQPQHF. In nucleotides, the CDR3 is TGTGCCAGCAGTTCTGGACCTAATCAGCCCCAGCATTTT.

This clone was detected once. This sequence joins TRBV28 and TRBJ2-1; 11 nucleotides line up with TRBD1. Germline lookup yields CDR1 MDHEN and CDR2 SYDVKM. V gave up 1 base and J gave up 6 bases; unmatched junction bases: 2. CDR3 length: 15 amino acids. The DNA of the CDR3 is TGTGCCAGCAGTTTATCCGGGACAGGGGGCAATGAGCAGTTCTTC. It yields the protein CASSLSGTGGNEQFF.

This chain joins TRBV2 and TRBJ2-5; TRBD2 might be the D (6 bases). The end of the DNA is better explained by TRBJ2-7, so the J call may be wrong. The CDR3 is 15 amino acids. Germline CDR1 SNHLY, CDR2 FYNNEI. The CDR3: CASREGPTSSYEQYF. CDR3 coding DNA: TGTGCCAGCAGGGAGGGACCAACCAGCTCCTACGAGCAGTACTTC.

V is TRBV5-1 and J is TRBJ1-1; 12 bases are shared with TRBD1. CDR3 length: 16 residues. Germline V CDR1 and CDR2: SGHRS, YFSETQ. After removal of 0 bases from V and 9 bases from J, the junction contained 9 bases not matched to a gene. CDR3 amino acids: CASSLDLSGTGGKAFF. CDR3 nucleotides: TGCGCCAGCAGCTTGGATTTATCGGGGACAGGGGGCAAAGCTTTCTTT.

The rearrangement links TRBV5-1 to TRBJ2-5; 8 bases align to TRBD1. The CDR3 consists of 14 residues. Germline CDR1 and CDR2: SGHRS and YFSETQ. V shed 2 bases, J shed 5 bases, and the junction held 5 bases outside the gene matches. CDR3 sequence reads: CASSLGQGGETQYF. CDR3 bases: TGCGCCAGCAGCTTAGGACAGGGCGGCGAGACCCAGTACTTC.

The chain carries TRBV19 and TRBJ1-6; no clear D. CDR3 length: 14 residues. V dropped 4 bases and J dropped 8 bases, with 12 bases sitting between them. Germline loops: CDR1 LNHDA, CDR2 SQIVND (reference sequence). The CDR3, as DNA: TGTGCCAGTAGTAAGTGGGAGGCGGATTCACCCCTCCACTTT. As protein: CASSKWEADSPLHF.

This clone was seen just once. The rearrangement uses TRBV4-2 and TRBJ2-7; 8 nucleotides match TRBD2. Trimming removed 4 bases from V and 4 bases from J; junction bases left unmatched: 9. The CDR3 totals 15 residues. Germline V gives CDR1 LGHNA, CDR2 YNFKEQ. CDR3 sequence (DNA): TGTGCCAGCAGCCTTCGGACTAGCCCCGGGTACGAGCAGTACTTC. It is translated as CASSLRTSPGYEQYF.

V gene TRBV29-1 combines with J gene TRBJ2-2, with D possibly TRBD2 on 6 matching bases. The CDR3 has 14 residues. Deletions cut 3 bases from V and 5 bases from J, with 13 bases between. Germline values: CDR1 SQVTM, CDR2 ANQGSEA. The CDR3 spells CSVDPGGWTGELFF. In nucleotides, the CDR3 is TGCAGCGTTGATCCCGGGGGTTGGACCGGGGAGCTGTTTTTT.

This clone occurred once. The chain links TRBV2 to TRBJ2-3, with D unclear. The germline V and J ends were trimmed by 7 bases and 5 bases, with 7 bases remaining between them. Germline V gene data show CDR1 as SNHLY and CDR2 as FYNNEI. This CDR3 has 11 amino acids. The CDR3 is CASMVQDTQYF. DNA of the CDR3: TGTGCCAGCATGGTCCAAGATACGCAGTATTTT.

The chain is built from TRBV11-1 and TRBJ2-3; D unclear. Germline CDR1 reads SGHAT; CDR2 reads FQDESV (reference sequence). Trimming shortened V by 6 bases and J by 0 bases, and 10 bases separated the two germline ends. The CDR3 runs to 14 residues. Here the CDR3 DNA reads TGTGCCAGCAGTTTTCAGCCTAGCACAGATACGCAGTATTTT. As protein: CASSFQPSTDTQYF.

The CDR3 sequence is CASSHLFRVAYNEQFF. The CDR3 coding sequence is TGTGCCAGCAGCCATCTCTTTAGGGTGGCCTACAATGAGCAGTTCTTC. The V gene is TRBV16, the J gene TRBJ2-1; no clear D gene. V lost 3 bases and J 2 bases, leaving 14 bases between the germline ends. Germline V lookup: CDR1 KGHSY, CDR2 FQNENV. This CDR3 comprises 16 residues.

The chain employs TRBV20-1 and TRBJ2-3; D uncertain. CDR3 size: 11 residues. CDR1 and CDR2 from the germline V gene are DFQATT and SNEGSKA (reference sequence). V was pared by 8 bases and J by 5 bases, with 11 bases between. The CDR3 loop reads CSPNVGDTQYF. The CDR3, as DNA: TGCAGTCCCAACGTGGGAGATACGCAGTATTTT.

The chain links TRBV12-5 to TRBJ2-7; 10 bases line up with TRBD2. This CDR3 is built from 13 residues. Trimming removed 8 bases from V and 6 bases from J; junction bases left unmatched: 7. Looked up from germline, CDR1 is LGHNT and CDR2 is FRNRAP. CDR3 in DNA: TGTGCTAGTTCTCCTAGCGGGAGCCCCGAGCAGTACTTC. Amino acid sequence: CASSPSGSPEQYF. Drawing the rest from reference TRBV12-5 and TRBJ2-7, the complete variable domain is DARVTQTPRHKVTEMGQEVTMRCQPILGHNTVFWYRQTMMQGLELLAYFRNRAPLDDSGMPKDRFSAEMPDATLATLKIQPSEPRDSAVYFCASSPSGSPEQYFGPGTRLTVT.

The gene calls are TRBV6-6 and TRBJ2-5; possible D gene TRBD2, 6 bases. V was pared by 6 bases and J by 5 bases, with 13 bases between. CDR3 length: 13 residues. Per germline, CDR1 MNHNY and CDR2 SVGAGI (reference sequence). The chain's CDR3 is CASRGGEWETQYF. The CDR3, as DNA: TGTGCCAGCAGGGGGGGAGAATGGGAGACCCAGTACTTC.

J is TRBJ2-5 and V is TRBV11-3; maybe TRBD2 (6 bases). Trimming cost V 5 bases and J 2 bases, with 9 bases left between them. This CDR3 is 13 amino acids long. Germline-derived CDR1 and CDR2 are SGHNT and YENEEA. The CDR3 nucleotides are TGTGCCAGCAGCCGGGACTTACAAGAGACCCAGTACTTC. Protein sequence: CASSRDLQETQYF.

This clone was recorded once. The chain combines TRBV5-1 with TRBJ2-3; 9 bases map to TRBD2. Germline V gives CDR1 SGHRS, CDR2 YFSETQ. J lost 1 base, V lost 1 base, and 4 bases had no gene match. This CDR3 contains 16 residues. The CDR3 reads CASSLWIAGGTDTQYF. The CDR3 nucleotides read TGCGCCAGCAGCTTGTGGATAGCGGGGGGCACAGATACGCAGTATTTT.

The chain has TRBV28 and TRBJ2-5; TRBD1 is a possible D gene (6 bases). The J call may not be correct, given that the DNA end is closer to TRBJ2-7. The V gene's germline CDR1 is MDHEN and CDR2 SYDVKM. CDR3 length: 15 amino acids. As DNA, the CDR3 is TGTGCCAGCAATCAGAGACAGGCCAGCTCCTACGAGCAGTACTTC. Translation gives CASNQRQASSYEQYF.

The chain combines TRBV29-1 with TRBJ1-1; a weak D match, TRBD1 (6 bases). This CDR3 comprises 13 residues. Germline V gene sequence: CDR1 SQVTM, CDR2 ANQGSEA. V was pared by 6 bases and J by 0 bases, with 11 bases between. The CDR3 loop reads CSVGDTLNTEAFF. The CDR3 bases are TGCAGCGTAGGGGACACTCTGAACACTGAAGCTTTCTTT. The full variable domain, its missing parts supplied by reference TRBV29-1 and TRBJ1-1, is SAVISQKPSRDICQRGTSLTIQCQVDSQVTMMFWYRQQPGQSLTLIATANQGSEATYESGFVIDKFPISRPNLTFSTLTVSNMSPEDSSIYLCSVGDTLNTEAFFGQGTRLTVV.

The chain combines TRBV30 with TRBJ2-2; weak D call: TRBD2 (6 bases). The germline gives CDR1 GTSNPN, CDR2 SVGIG (reference sequence). V lost 2 bases to trimming and J lost 10 bases, with 14 bases between them. The CDR3 spans 13 residues. This chain's CDR3 is CAWSRASVEELFF. CDR3 in DNA: TGTGCCTGGAGTCGAGCTAGCGTGGAGGAGCTGTTTTTT.

This clone was seen just once. The chain links TRBV5-1 to TRBJ2-7; perhaps TRBD2 as D (5 bases). V was clipped by 5 bases and J by 1 base, with 16 bases between them. The CDR3 has 15 residues. Germline V gene sequence: CDR1 SGHRS, CDR2 YFSETQ. CDR3 in DNA: TGCGCCAGCAGTTACAGCGGCGCCCTTTCCTACGAGCAGTACTTC. Its protein product is CASSYSGALSYEQYF.

The J gene is TRBJ2-1, the V gene TRBV6-6; tentatively, D is TRBD2 (6 bases). The ends were cut back, 2 bases at V and 10 bases at J, with 18 bases in the middle. Germline CDR1 MNHNY, CDR2 SVGAGI (reference sequence). The CDR3 contains 15 residues. The CDR3 sequence is CASSYGGTLNTEQFF. Written as DNA, the CDR3 is TGTGCCAGCAGTTACGGGGGGACTCTGAATACGGAGCAGTTCTTC.

The gene calls are TRBV27 and TRBJ2-6; the D is unclear. Germline V gene data show CDR1 as MNHEY and CDR2 as SMNVEV (reference sequence). Trimming took off 5 bases at V and 2 bases at J, with 4 bases between the two ends. This CDR3 comprises 13 residues. CDR3 sequence: CASSIAGANVLTF. The DNA of the CDR3 is TGTGCCAGCAGTATCGCTGGGGCCAACGTCCTGACTTTC.

V usage is TRBV18 and J usage is TRBJ1-1; no definite D call. CDR3 length equals 13 residues. Trimming left V 2 bases short and J 3 bases short, with 7 bases between. Germline values: CDR1 KGHSH, CDR2 LQKENI. The CDR3 region is CASSPGTDTEAFF. CDR3 nucleotide sequence: TGTGCCAGCTCACCAGGTACGGACACTGAAGCTTTCTTT.

The chain joins TRBV2 to TRBJ2-2, with 8 bases matching TRBD1. The germline V gene encodes CDR1 SNHLY and CDR2 FYNNEI. The CDR3 has 16 amino acids. The J segment lost 1 base and the V segment lost 11 bases, leaving 12 bases of the junction unmatched. CDR3 nucleotide sequence: TGTGCCGGCACTACGAACACAGGGGGGAACACCGGGGAGCTGTTTTTT. Amino acids: CAGTTNTGGNTGELFF.

The chain couples TRBV9 to TRBJ1-4; no clear D gene. V lost 0 bases and J 2 bases, leaving 11 bases between the germline ends. This CDR3 is 16 amino acids long. Germline CDR1 reads SGDLS; CDR2 reads YYNGEE. The CDR3 DNA sequence: TGTGCCAGCAGCGTAGGGCAGTCTATGACTAATGAAAAACTGTTTTTT. Protein product: CASSVGQSMTNEKLFF.

Only one count was recorded for this clone. J is TRBJ1-2 and V is TRBV30; D gene uncertain. This CDR3 is 13 amino acids long. The germline V gene encodes CDR1 GTSNPN and CDR2 SVGIG (reference sequence). Deletions cut 0 bases from V and 4 bases from J, with 9 bases between. In nucleotides, the CDR3 is TGTGCCTGGAGTGTACGGGGAGGCTATGGCTACACCTTC. Amino acid sequence: CAWSVRGGYGYTF.

The V call is TRBV5-4, the J call TRBJ1-1, with 7 bases lining up with TRBD1. Germline CDR1 and CDR2: SGHNT and YYREEE (reference sequence). J was trimmed by 3 bases and V by 4 bases; bases with no gene match: 9. The CDR3 has 15 residues. CDR3 residues: CASSRFQGGDTEAFF. The CDR3 DNA follows: TGTGCCAGCAGCCGTTTTCAGGGGGGTGACACTGAAGCTTTCTTT.